Presented here are 21 T cell receptor beta chains from one specimen sequenced in a study of cytomegalovirus exposure and HLA in healthy donors. With 60 Vbeta and 13 Jbeta primers, the PCR was carried out. This table comes from immunoSEQ multiplex PCR, and its TCRdb copy is limited to in-frame clones, with some not included. The table records approximately 150,000 clones, 80% to 85% of them present only once. The sample comprised PBMCs. Every receptor here comes from a male donor in good health and CMV-seronegative.

This clone has only one observation. The V gene is TRBV9, the J gene TRBJ2-1; TRBD2 agrees at 9 bases. Germline lookup yields CDR1 SGDLS and CDR2 YYNGEE. This CDR3 is built from 14 residues. V lost 5 bases to trimming and J lost 10 bases; unmatched junction nucleotides: 10. The CDR3 reads CASSPTSGSGEQFF. The CDR3 region has the DNA TGTGCCAGCAGTCCGACTAGCGGCTCGGGGGAGCAGTTCTTC.

This clone occurred a few times. The chain links TRBV4-1 to TRBJ1-2, with TRBD1 identical over 7 bases. CDR1 is MGHRA, CDR2 YSYEKL, per germline. Germline trimming cut 1 base from V and 12 bases from J; bases unmatched to any gene: 11. The CDR3 sequence is 14 residues long. The CDR3 loop reads CASSQGTGQDPHTF. As DNA, the CDR3 is TGCGCCAGCAGCCAAGGGACTGGACAGGATCCCCACACCTTC.

V and J are TRBV6-4 and TRBJ2-3, with TRBD2 matching 8 bases. In germline, CDR1 is MRHNA, CDR2 SNTAGT. The V gene end was trimmed by 6 bases and the J gene end by 2 bases; junction bases not matched to a gene: 4. The CDR3 loop spans 14 amino acids. The DNA of the CDR3 is TGTGCCAGCAGCCGGGGGGGTTCCACAGATACGCAGTATTTT. Its translation: CASSRGGSTDTQYF.

Comment on this clone: This CDR3 is also generated by other DNA sequences in the sample. The chain uses TRBV5-1 and TRBJ2-7, with D uncertain. This CDR3 contains 11 residues. V lost 0 bases and J 6 bases, leaving 4 bases between the germline ends. In germline, CDR1 is SGHRS, CDR2 YFSETQ. This CDR3 is CASSLGGEQYF. CDR3 DNA sequence: TGCGCCAGCAGCTTGGGCGGCGAGCAGTACTTC.

The CDR3 here is CASSSLASGFPYNEQFF. In DNA form, the CDR3 reads TGTGCCAGCAGCTCCCTGGCTAGCGGGTTCCCCTACAATGAGCAGTTCTTC. The chain combines TRBV7-8 with TRBJ2-1, with 8 bases identical to TRBD2. This CDR3 has 17 amino acids. V shed 4 bases and J 2 bases; nucleotides not matched to a gene: 10. The V gene's germline CDR1 is SGHVS and CDR2 FQNEAQ.

This chain links TRBV18 with TRBJ1-2, with D hard to call. The germline CDR1 and CDR2 sequences are KGHSH and LQKENI. The V gene lost 3 bases and the J gene lost 2 bases, with 13 bases spanning the gap. The CDR3 has 15 amino acids. The CDR3, as DNA: TGTGCCAGCTCACCCGACCGGTCGGAGAACTATGGCTACACCTTC. Amino acids: CASSPDRSENYGYTF.

The chain carries TRBV19 and TRBJ1-5; TRBD1 matches at 7 bases. Germline CDR1 LNHDA, CDR2 SQIVND (reference sequence). This CDR3 spans 13 amino acids. Trimming cost V 9 bases and J 5 bases; bases outside gene matches: 7. In DNA, the CDR3 is TGTGCCAGCAATCGACAGGGCCATCAGCCCCAGCATTTT. Translated: CASNRQGHQPQHF.

V and J are TRBV19 and TRBJ2-7; D is ambiguous. Trimming removed 5 bases from V and 2 bases from J, with 10 bases in between. CDR1 is LNHDA and CDR2 is SQIVND in the germline V gene (reference sequence). This CDR3 region has 13 residues. The CDR3 spells CASSPGSTYEQYF. CDR3 nucleotide sequence: TGTGCCAGTAGTCCAGGTTCTACCTACGAGCAGTACTTC.

The V and J genes are TRBV19 and TRBJ2-1; 13 bases are a match to TRBD2. J was trimmed by 0 bases and V by 5 bases; bases with no gene match: 4. This CDR3 has 17 amino acids. The germline V gene has CDR1 LNHDA and CDR2 SQIVND (reference sequence). The CDR3 DNA reads as TGTGCCAGTAGTTCAAGGACTAGCGGGAGCTCCTACAATGAGCAGTTCTTC. This translates into CASSSRTSGSSYNEQFF.

This clone appeared a single time. CDR3 coding DNA: TGCGCCAGCAAGGTGGGGGGGAACACTGAAGCTTTCTTT. Residues: CASKVGGNTEAFF. This chain connects TRBV5-1 to TRBJ1-1, with a possible D match to TRBD1 (5 bases). V was shortened by 6 bases and J by 1 base, with 10 bases between the two germline ends. The CDR3 totals 13 residues. Germline V gene data show CDR1 as SGHRS and CDR2 as YFSETQ.

The CDR3 coding sequence is TGTGCCAGCAGCGTAGGACGGGGCAATGAGCAGTTCTTC. Translation: CASSVGRGNEQFF. The V call is TRBV9, the J call TRBJ2-1; TRBD2 is a possible D gene (5 bases). CDR3 length: 13 amino acids. The V and J ends lost 0 bases and 6 bases respectively, with 7 bases between them. Germline values: CDR1 SGDLS, CDR2 YYNGEE. The full variable domain, its missing parts supplied by reference TRBV9 and TRBJ2-1, is DSGVTQTPKHLITATGQRVTLRCSPRSGDLSVYWYQQSLDQGLQFLIQYYNGEERAKGNILERFSAQQFPDLHSELNLSSLELGDSALYFCASSVGRGNEQFFGPGTRLTVL.

The V and J genes are TRBV5-1 and TRBJ2-2; D may be TRBD2 (6 bases). CDR1 and CDR2 from the germline V gene are SGHRS and YFSETQ. Trimming removed 1 base from V and 6 bases from J, with 13 bases in between. The length of the CDR3 is 15 residues. CDR3 bases: TGCGCCAGCAGCTTGTATCCTGGAGGGCCCGGGGAGCTGTTTTTT. Translated, it gives CASSLYPGGPGELFF.

V gene TRBV7-2 combines with J gene TRBJ2-7; 7 nucleotides align to TRBD2. Losses at the gene ends were 0 bases for V and 1 base for J; bases not matched to a gene: 6. CDR3 length: 16 residues. Germline V gene sequence: CDR1 SGHTA, CDR2 FQGNSA. The CDR3 DNA reads TGTGCCAGCAGCTTAGCACTGGCTAGCGGTTCCTACGAGCAGTACTTC. Protein: CASSLALASGSYEQYF. Filled out from reference TRBV7-2 and TRBJ2-7, the complete variable domain reads GAGVSQSPSNKVTEKGKDVELRCDPISGHTALYWYRQSLGQGLEFLIYFQGNSAPDKSGLPSDRFSAERTGGSVSTLTIQRTQQEDSAVYLCASSLALASGSYEQYFGPGTRLTVT.

The chain links TRBV7-9 to TRBJ2-1; possibly TRBD1 for D (5 bases). Trimming pared 3 bases from V and 8 bases from J, leaving 20 bases between. This CDR3 comprises 16 residues. Germline-derived CDR1 and CDR2 are SEHNR and FQNEAQ (reference sequence). CDR3 protein: CASSFEGARNNDEQFF. CDR3 bases: TGTGCCAGCAGCTTTGAAGGGGCACGGAACAATGATGAGCAGTTCTTC.

The rearrangement links TRBV12-5 to TRBJ2-5, with D perhaps TRBD2 (5 bases). The CDR3 sequence is 15 residues long. Germline V lookup: CDR1 LGHNT, CDR2 FRNRAP. Trimming took 2 bases from V and 2 from J, leaving 12 bases between them. The CDR3 DNA is TGTGCTAGTGGTTTGCGATTGGACTCGCAAGAGACCCAGTACTTC. Its protein is CASGLRLDSQETQYF.

V usage is TRBV10-1 and J usage is TRBJ1-6; 10 nucleotides line up with TRBD1. Germline V gene lookup returns CDR1 WNHNN and CDR2 SYGVQD (reference sequence). With 0 bases clipped from V and 10 bases from J, the junction kept 15 bases outside the gene matches. CDR3 size: 19 residues. The CDR3 spells CASSESGALRQGARSPLHF. The CDR3 coding sequence is TGCGCCAGCAGTGAGTCAGGTGCCCTTCGACAGGGGGCCAGGTCACCCCTCCACTTT.

The chain links TRBV5-5 to TRBJ2-1; D possibly corresponds to TRBD2 (5 bases). This CDR3 contains 15 residues. Germline CDR1 and CDR2: SGHKS and YYEKEE (reference sequence). Trimming cost V 6 bases and J 4 bases, with 17 bases left between them. In DNA form, the CDR3 reads TGTGCCAGCACCGCCGGAGGCGGGTCTTACAATGAGCAGTTCTTC. Amino acid sequence: CASTAGGGSYNEQFF.

In its sample, this clone was seen a few times. One end of the junction is discordant with germline, which a read error may explain. The chain carries TRBV7-9 and TRBJ2-7, with TRBD1 as a possible D gene (5 bases). The CDR3 has 19 amino acids. Germline V gene sequence: CDR1 SEHNR, CDR2 FQNEAQ (reference sequence). The CDR3 reads CSSSLAYRPTDKPYYEQYF. DNA of the CDR3: TGTTCCAGCAGCTTAGCTTATCGACCGACGGACAAACCCTACTACGAGCAGTACTTC.

This sequence joins TRBV9 and TRBJ2-5, with 9 bases identical to TRBD1. The J call is doubtful: the DNA matches TRBJ2-7 better. In germline, CDR1 is SGDLS, CDR2 YYNGEE. The CDR3 consists of 15 residues. The CDR3 loop is CASSVGTGYSYEQYF. CDR3 nucleotide sequence: TGTGCCAGCAGCGTCGGGACAGGGTACTCCTACGAGCAGTACTTC.

This rearrangement joins TRBV23-1 to TRBJ2-6; 7 bases match TRBD2. TRBV23-1 is an open reading frame, and its role is uncertain. J lost 2 bases, V lost 4 bases, and 2 bases had no gene match. The CDR3 has 15 residues. The CDR3 DNA sequence: TGCGCCAGCAGTCGCGGGGGAGCTGGGGCCAACGTCCTGACTTTC. Translation: CASSRGGAGANVLTF.

The chain combines TRBV9 with TRBJ1-3, with D unclear. Looked up from germline, CDR1 is SGDLS and CDR2 is YYNGEE. The V end was cut by 3 bases, the J end by 0 bases, with 7 bases between. This CDR3 is built from 14 residues. This CDR3 reads CASSARDSGNTIYF. For the CDR3, the DNA is TGTGCCAGCAGCGCCCGGGACTCTGGAAACACCATATATTTT.